The subject of this entry is one TCR beta chain. This record comes from a study of blood T cell repertoires in COVID-19. Study background: Samples taken during acute and convalescent COVID-19 were collected in the United States, Italy and Spain. The cDNA or gDNA used as material had been derived from T cells, B-cell-depleted T cells, or PBMCs.

The repertoire was sequenced with immunoSEQ multiplex PCR; TCRdb's copy has only in-frame clones and lacks some. The sample holds fewer than 250,000 clones; nearly 85% are singletons and the top ten take more than 5.5%. The sample was peripheral blood. The sequence was collected from a human donor in a cohort sampled during active COVID-19.

CDR3 DNA: TGTGCCAGCAGCCTGGGGACAGGGGGTGTCAACGAGCAGTACTTC. Protein product: CASSLGTGGVNEQYF. The chain is built from TRBV11-3 and TRBJ2-7, with 11 bases identical to TRBD1. Trimming cost V 5 bases and J 5 bases; bases outside gene matches: 8. The CDR3 contains 15 residues. Looked up from germline, CDR1 is SGHNT and CDR2 is YENEEA.